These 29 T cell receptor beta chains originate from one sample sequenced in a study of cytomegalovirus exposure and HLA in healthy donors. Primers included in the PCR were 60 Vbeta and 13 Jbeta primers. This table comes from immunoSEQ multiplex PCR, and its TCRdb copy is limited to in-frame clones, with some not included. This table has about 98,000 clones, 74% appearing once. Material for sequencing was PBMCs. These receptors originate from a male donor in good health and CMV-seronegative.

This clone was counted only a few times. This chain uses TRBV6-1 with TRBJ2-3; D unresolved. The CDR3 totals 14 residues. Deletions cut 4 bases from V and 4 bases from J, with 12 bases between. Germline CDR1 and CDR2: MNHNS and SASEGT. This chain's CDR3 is CASSVLVRSDTQYF. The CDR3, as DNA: TGTGCCAGCAGTGTGCTAGTTCGGTCAGATACGCAGTATTTT.

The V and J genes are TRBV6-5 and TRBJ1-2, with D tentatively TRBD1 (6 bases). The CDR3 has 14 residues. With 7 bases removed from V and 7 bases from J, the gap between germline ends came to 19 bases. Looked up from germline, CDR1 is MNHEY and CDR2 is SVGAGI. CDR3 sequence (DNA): TGTGCCAGCACTAAAATAGGGGGGGCAAGTGGCTACACCTTC. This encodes CASTKIGGASGYTF.

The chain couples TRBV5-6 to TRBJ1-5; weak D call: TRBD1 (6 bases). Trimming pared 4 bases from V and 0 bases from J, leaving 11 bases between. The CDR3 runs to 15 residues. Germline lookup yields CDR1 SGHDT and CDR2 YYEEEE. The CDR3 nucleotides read TGTGCCAGCAGCGGCGGACAGTATAGCAATCAGCCCCAGCATTTT. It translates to CASSGGQYSNQPQHF.

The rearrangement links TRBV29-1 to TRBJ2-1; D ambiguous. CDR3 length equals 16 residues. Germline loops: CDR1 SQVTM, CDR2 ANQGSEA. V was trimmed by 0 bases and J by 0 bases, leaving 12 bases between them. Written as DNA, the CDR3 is TGCAGCGTTGAAGAGGCCAGGCCGAGCTCCTACAATGAGCAGTTCTTC. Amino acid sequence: CSVEEARPSSYNEQFF.

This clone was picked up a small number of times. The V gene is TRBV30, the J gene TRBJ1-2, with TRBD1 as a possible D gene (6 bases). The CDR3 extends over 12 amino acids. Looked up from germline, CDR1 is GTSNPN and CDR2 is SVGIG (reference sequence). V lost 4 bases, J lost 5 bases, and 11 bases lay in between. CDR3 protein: CAWIRQDYGYTF. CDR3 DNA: TGTGCCTGGATAAGACAGGATTATGGCTACACCTTC. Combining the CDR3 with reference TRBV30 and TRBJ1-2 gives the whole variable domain SQTIHQWPATLVQPVGSPLSLECTVEGTSNPNLYWYRQAAGRGLQLLFYSVGIGQISSEVPQNLSASRPQDRQFILSSKKLLLSDSGFYLCAWIRQDYGYTFGSGTRLTVV.

The CDR3 loop reads CASSFLAGGGTDTQYF. CDR3 bases: TGTGCCAGCAGCTTCTTAGCGGGAGGGGGCACAGATACGCAGTATTTT. J is TRBJ2-3 and V is TRBV9; the match to TRBD2 covers 11 bases. The germline gives CDR1 SGDLS, CDR2 YYNGEE. V gave up 4 bases and J gave up 1 base; unmatched junction bases: 5. The CDR3 consists of 16 residues.

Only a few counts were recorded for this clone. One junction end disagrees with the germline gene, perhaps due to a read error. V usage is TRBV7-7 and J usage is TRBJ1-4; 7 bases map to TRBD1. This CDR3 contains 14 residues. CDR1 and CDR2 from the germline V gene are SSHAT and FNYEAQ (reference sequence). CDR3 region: CASRDRVRHEKLFF. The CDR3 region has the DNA TGTGCTAGCAGAGACAGGGTTCGACATGAAAAACTGTTTTTT.

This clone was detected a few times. CDR3 coding DNA: TGTGCCAGCATTGGAGACAGGTTTTCTGGCTACACCTTC. Amino acid sequence: CASIGDRFSGYTF. The chain links TRBV28 to TRBJ1-2, with TRBD1 as a possible D gene (6 bases). V lost 7 bases and J lost 7, with 16 bases in between. The V gene's germline CDR1 is MDHEN and CDR2 SYDVKM. The CDR3 runs 13 residues.

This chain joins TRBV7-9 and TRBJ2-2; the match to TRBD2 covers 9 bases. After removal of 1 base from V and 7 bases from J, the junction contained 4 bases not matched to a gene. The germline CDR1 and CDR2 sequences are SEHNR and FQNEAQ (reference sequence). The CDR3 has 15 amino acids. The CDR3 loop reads CASSLGGRAGGELFF. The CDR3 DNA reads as TGTGCCAGCAGCTTAGGCGGGAGGGCCGGCGGGGAGCTGTTTTTT.

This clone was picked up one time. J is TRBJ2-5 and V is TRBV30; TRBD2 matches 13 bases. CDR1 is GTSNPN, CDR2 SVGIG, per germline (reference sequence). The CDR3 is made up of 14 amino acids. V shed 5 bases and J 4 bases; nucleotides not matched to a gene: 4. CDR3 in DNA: TGTGCCTGGGAGACTAGCGGGAGGAGAGAGACCCAGTACTTC. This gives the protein CAWETSGRRETQYF.

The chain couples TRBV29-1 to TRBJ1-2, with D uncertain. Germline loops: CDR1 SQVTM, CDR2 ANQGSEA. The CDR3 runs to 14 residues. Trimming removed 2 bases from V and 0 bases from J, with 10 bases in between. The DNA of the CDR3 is TGCAGCGTTGAATACGCAGACACTAACTATGGCTACACCTTC. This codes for CSVEYADTNYGYTF.

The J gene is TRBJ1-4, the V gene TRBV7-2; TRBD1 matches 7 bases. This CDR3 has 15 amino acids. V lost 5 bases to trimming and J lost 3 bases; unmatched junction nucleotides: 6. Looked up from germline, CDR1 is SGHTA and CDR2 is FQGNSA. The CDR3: CASSPRQGANEKLFF. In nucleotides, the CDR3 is TGTGCCAGCAGCCCTCGACAGGGCGCTAATGAAAAACTGTTTTTT.

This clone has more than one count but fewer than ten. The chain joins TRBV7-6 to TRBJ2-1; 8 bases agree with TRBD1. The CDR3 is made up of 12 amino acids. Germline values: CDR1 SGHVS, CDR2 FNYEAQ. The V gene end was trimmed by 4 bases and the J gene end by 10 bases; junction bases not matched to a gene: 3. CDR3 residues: CASSSQGGEQFF. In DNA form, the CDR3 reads TGTGCCAGCAGCTCACAGGGGGGAGAGCAGTTCTTC.

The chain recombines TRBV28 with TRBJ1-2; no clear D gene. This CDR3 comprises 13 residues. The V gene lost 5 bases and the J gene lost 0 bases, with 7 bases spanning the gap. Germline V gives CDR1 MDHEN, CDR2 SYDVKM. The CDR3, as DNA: TGTGCCAGCAGTGAGGTAGCTAACTATGGCTACACCTTC. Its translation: CASSEVANYGYTF.

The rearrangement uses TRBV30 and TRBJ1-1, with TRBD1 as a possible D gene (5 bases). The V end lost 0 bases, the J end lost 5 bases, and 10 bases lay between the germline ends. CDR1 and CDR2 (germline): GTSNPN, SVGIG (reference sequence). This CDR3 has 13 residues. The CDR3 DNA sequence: TGTGCCTGGAGTGTGGGGGGAGGAACTGAAGCTTTCTTT. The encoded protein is CAWSVGGGTEAFF.

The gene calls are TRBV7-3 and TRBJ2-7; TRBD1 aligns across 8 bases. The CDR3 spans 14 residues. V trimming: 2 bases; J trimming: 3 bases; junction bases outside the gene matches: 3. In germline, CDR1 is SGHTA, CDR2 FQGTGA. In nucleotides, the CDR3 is TGTGCCAGCAGCTTATCTGGACAGGGCTACGAGCAGTACTTC. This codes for CASSLSGQGYEQYF.

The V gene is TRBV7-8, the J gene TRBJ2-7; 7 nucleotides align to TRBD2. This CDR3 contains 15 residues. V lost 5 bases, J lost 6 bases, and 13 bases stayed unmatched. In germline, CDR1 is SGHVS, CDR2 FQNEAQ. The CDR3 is CASSHGGGSPSEQYF. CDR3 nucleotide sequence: TGTGCCAGCAGCCACGGGGGAGGGAGTCCGTCCGAGCAGTACTTC.

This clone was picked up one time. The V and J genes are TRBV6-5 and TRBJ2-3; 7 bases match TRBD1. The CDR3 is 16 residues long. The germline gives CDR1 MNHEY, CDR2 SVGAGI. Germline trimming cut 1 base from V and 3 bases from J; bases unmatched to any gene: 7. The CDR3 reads CASSYFRQGSTDTQYF. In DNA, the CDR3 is TGTGCCAGCAGTTACTTTCGACAGGGTAGTACAGATACGCAGTATTTT.

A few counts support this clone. For the CDR3, the DNA is TGTGCCAGCAGCCAAGACAATGTTGGGAGGCAGTTCTTC. This translates into CASSQDNVGRQFF. V is TRBV14 and J is TRBJ2-1, with a weak D call TRBD2 (5 bases). Trimming pared 0 bases from V and 12 bases from J, leaving 12 bases between. The germline CDR1 and CDR2 sequences are SGHDN and FVKESK. This CDR3 contains 13 residues.

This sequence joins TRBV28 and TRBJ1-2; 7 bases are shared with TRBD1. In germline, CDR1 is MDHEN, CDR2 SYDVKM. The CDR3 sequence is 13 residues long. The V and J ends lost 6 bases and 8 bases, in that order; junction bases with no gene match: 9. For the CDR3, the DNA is TGTGCCAGCAGCGACACAGGGGCGAGGGGCTACACCTTC. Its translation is CASSDTGARGYTF.

Here the CDR3 reads CASKWTKGISGGTDTQYF. The CDR3 coding sequence is TGCGCCAGCAAATGGACGAAGGGGATCAGTGGTGGCACAGATACGCAGTATTTT. The rearrangement joins TRBV5-1 to TRBJ2-3; D is possibly TRBD1 (5 bases). The V and J ends lost 6 bases and 1 base respectively, with 24 bases between them. The CDR3 covers 18 residues. From germline, CDR1 is SGHRS and CDR2 YFSETQ.

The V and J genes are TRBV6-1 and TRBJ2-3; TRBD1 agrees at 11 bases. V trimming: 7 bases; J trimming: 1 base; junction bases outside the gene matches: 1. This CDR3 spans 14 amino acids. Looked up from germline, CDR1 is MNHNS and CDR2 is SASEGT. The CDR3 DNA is TGTGCCAGCATGGGACAGGGGGGCACAGATACGCAGTATTTT. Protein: CASMGQGGTDTQYF.

The DNA of the CDR3 is TGTGCCAGCAGCTCGACCTCCGGTGCGGGAAGTCCCTACAATGAGCAGTTCTTC. Translated, it gives CASSSTSGAGSPYNEQFF. The gene calls are TRBV7-9 and TRBJ2-1, with TRBD2 as a possible D gene (6 bases). Trimming took 4 bases from V and 2 from J, leaving 21 bases between them. The CDR3 length is 18 residues. Germline V gene data show CDR1 as SEHNR and CDR2 as FQNEAQ (reference sequence).

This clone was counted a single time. The CDR3 nucleotides are TGTGCCAGCAGTATCAACTGGACAGGTATAAATGGCTACACCTTC. Protein: CASSINWTGINGYTF. J is TRBJ1-2 and V is TRBV2, with 7 nucleotides matching TRBD1. The J segment lost 6 bases and the V segment lost 5 bases, leaving 12 bases of the junction unmatched. This CDR3 is 15 amino acids long. Germline V lookup: CDR1 SNHLY, CDR2 FYNNEI.

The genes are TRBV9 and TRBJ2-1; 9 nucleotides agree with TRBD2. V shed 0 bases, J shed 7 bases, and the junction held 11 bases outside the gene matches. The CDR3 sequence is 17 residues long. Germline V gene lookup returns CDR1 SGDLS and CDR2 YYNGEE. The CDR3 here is CASSVATRASGANEQFF. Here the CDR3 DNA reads TGTGCCAGCAGCGTAGCTACAAGGGCTAGCGGGGCGAATGAGCAGTTCTTC. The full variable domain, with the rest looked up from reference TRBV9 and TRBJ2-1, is DSGVTQTPKHLITATGQRVTLRCSPRSGDLSVYWYQQSLDQGLQFLIQYYNGEERAKGNILERFSAQQFPDLHSELNLSSLELGDSALYFCASSVATRASGANEQFFGPGTRLTVL.

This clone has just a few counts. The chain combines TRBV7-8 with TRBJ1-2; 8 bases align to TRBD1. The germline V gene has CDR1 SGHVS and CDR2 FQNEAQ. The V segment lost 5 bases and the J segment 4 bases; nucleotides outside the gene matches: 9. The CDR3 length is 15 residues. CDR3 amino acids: CASSPWQGAGYGYTF. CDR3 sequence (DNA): TGTGCCAGCAGCCCCTGGCAGGGGGCTGGCTATGGCTACACCTTC.

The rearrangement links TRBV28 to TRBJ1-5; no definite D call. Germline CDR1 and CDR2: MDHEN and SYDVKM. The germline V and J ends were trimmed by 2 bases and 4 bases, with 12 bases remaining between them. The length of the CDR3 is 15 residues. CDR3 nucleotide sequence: TGTGCCAGCAGTTTAACTTCGCGGGGTAATCAGCCCCAGCATTTT. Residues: CASSLTSRGNQPQHF.

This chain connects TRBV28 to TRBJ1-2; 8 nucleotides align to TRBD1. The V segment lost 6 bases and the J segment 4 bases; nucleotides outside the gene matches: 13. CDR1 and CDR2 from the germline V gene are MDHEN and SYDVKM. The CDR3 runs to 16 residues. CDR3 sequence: CASSLTGEGSGYGYTF. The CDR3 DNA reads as TGTGCCAGCAGCCTGACAGGGGAGGGTTCGGGCTATGGCTACACCTTC.

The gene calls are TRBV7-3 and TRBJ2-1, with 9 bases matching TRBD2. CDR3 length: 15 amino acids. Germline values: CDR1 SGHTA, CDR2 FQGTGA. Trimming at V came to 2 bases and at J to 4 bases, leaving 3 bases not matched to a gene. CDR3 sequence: CASSLDLAGYNEQFF. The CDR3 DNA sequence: TGTGCCAGCAGCTTAGACCTAGCGGGATACAATGAGCAGTTCTTC.